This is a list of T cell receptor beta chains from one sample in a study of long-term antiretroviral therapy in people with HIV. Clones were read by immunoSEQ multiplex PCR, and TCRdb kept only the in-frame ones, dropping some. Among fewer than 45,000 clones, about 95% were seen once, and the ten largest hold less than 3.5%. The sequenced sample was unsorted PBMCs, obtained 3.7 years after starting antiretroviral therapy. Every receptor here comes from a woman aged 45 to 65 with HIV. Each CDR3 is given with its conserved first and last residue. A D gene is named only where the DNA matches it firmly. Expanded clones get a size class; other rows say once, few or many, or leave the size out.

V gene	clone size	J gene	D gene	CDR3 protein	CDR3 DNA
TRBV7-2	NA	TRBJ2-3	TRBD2	CASSFSGGAELTDTQYF	TGTGCCAGCAGCTTTAGCGGGGGGGCAGAACTGACAGATACGCAGTATTTT
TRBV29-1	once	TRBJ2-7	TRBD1	CSVGTGGHEQYF	TGCAGCGTGGGGACAGGGGGCCACGAGCAGTACTTC
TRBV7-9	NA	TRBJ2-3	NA	CASSLEGSSKASTDTQYF	TGTGCCAGCAGCTTAGAGGGCAGCTCAAAAGCTAGCACAGATACGCAGTATTTT
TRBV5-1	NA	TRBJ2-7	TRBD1	CASSERTGGNSEQYF	TGCGCCAGCAGCGAGCGGACAGGGGGTAATTCCGAGCAGTACTTC
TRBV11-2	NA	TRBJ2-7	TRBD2	CASSFLASGGYEQYF	TGTGCCAGCAGCTTTCTGGCTAGCGGGGGTTACGAGCAGTACTTC
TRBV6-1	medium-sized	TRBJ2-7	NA	CASSEDGSSSYEQYF	TGTGCCAGCAGTGAAGATGGCTCGAGCTCCTACGAGCAGTACTTC
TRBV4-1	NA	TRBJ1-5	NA	CASSQARVGQPQHF	TGCGCCAGCAGCCAAGCGAGGGTCGGGCAGCCCCAGCATTTT
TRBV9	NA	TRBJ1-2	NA	CASSGGTGQGYGYTF	TGTGCCAGCAGCGGAGGAACAGGGCAAGGCTATGGCTACACCTTC
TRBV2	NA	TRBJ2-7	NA	CASKRDPKYVREQYF	TGTGCCAGCAAAAGAGACCCGAAGTACGTTCGCGAGCAGTACTTC
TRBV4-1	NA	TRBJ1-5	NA	CASSQDSRGNQPQHF	TGCGCCAGCAGCCAAGATTCACGGGGCAATCAGCCCCAGCATTTT
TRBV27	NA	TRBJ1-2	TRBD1	CASSSVTGEDYGYTF	TGTGCCAGCAGTTCAGTGACAGGGGAGGACTATGGCTACACCTTC
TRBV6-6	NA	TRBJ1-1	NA	CASSTGMNTEAFF	TGTGCCAGCAGTACAGGGATGAACACTGAAGCTTTCTTT
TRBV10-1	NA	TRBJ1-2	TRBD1	CASSLDRAGGYTF	TGCGCCAGCAGTCTGGACAGGGCTGGGGGCTACACCTTC
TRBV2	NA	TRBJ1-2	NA	CASRGGGYGYTF	TGTGCCAGCAGGGGAGGGGGCTATGGCTACACCTTC
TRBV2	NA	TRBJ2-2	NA	CASSEGRVQTGELFF	TGTGCCAGCAGTGAAGGGCGAGTTCAAACCGGGGAGCTGTTTTTT
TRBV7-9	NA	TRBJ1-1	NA	CASSTSTITKSSHAEAFF	TGTGCCAGCAGCACATCGACGATAACGAAATCCAGCCACGCTGAAGCTTTCTTT
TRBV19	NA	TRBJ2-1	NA	CASSIDRESYNEQFF	TGTGCCAGTAGTATAGATAGGGAGTCTTACAATGAGCAGTTCTTC
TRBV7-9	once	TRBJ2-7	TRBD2	CASSSSGGRVFTGEQYF	TGTGCCAGCAGCTCTAGCGGCGGGAGAGTCTTTACGGGCGAGCAGTACTTC
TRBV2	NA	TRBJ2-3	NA	CASTPVAPDTQYF	TGTGCCAGCACTCCCGTCGCCCCGGATACGCAGTATTTT
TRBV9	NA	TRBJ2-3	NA	CASSATDTQYF	TGTGCCAGCAGCGCCACAGATACGCAGTATTTT
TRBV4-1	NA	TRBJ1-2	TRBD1	CASSQDRDRGRGYTF	TGCGCCAGCAGCCAAGATCGTGACAGGGGGCGCGGCTACACCTTC
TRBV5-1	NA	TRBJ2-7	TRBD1	CASSWAGTGSREQYF	TGCGCCAGCAGCTGGGCCGGGACAGGGAGCCGCGAGCAGTACTTC
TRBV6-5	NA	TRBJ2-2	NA	CASSLERRGELFF	TGTGCCAGCAGCCTCGAGCGCCGCGGGGAGCTGTTTTTT
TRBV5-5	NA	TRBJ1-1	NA	CASSLAGNTEAFF	TGTGCCAGCAGCTTGGCCGGGAACACTGAAGCTTTCTTT
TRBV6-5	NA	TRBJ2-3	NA	CASGGSTDTQYF	TGTGCCAGCGGCGGCAGCACAGATACGCAGTATTTT
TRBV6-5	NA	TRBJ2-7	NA	CASRRDDYEQYF	TGTGCCAGCAGAAGGGACGACTACGAGCAGTACTTC
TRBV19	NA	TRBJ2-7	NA	CASSPTGSHEQYF	TGTGCCAGTAGTCCTACAGGGAGCCACGAGCAGTACTTC
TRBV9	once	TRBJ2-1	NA	CASSVGGGPLSEQFF	TGTGCCAGCAGCGTAGGGGGGGGCCCCTTAAGTGAGCAGTTCTTC
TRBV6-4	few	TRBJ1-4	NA	CASSDKQGAGEKLFF	TGTGCCAGCAGTGACAAACAGGGAGCGGGCGAAAAACTGTTTTTT
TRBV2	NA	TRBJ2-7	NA	CASRVSGNYEQYF	TGTGCCAGCAGAGTTAGCGGAAACTACGAGCAGTACTTC
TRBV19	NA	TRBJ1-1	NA	CASSLGTDQNTEAFF	TGTGCCAGTAGCTTAGGGACTGACCAGAACACTGAAGCTTTCTTT
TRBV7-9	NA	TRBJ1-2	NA	CASSLVGGSGYTF	TGTGCCAGCAGCTTAGTTGGGGGAAGTGGCTACACCTTC
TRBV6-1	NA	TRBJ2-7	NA	CAIKLTGPYEQYF	TGTGCCATTAAGCTTACGGGGCCCTACGAGCAGTACTTC
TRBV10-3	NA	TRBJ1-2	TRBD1	CAISSDRGFNYGYTF	TGTGCCATCAGCTCGGACAGGGGCTTTAACTATGGCTACACCTTC
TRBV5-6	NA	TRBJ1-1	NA	CASSLGGGMNTEAFF	TGTGCCAGCAGCTTGGGGGGCGGAATGAACACTGAAGCTTTCTTT
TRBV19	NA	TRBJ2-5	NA	CASRRTGRSGEGTQYF	TGTGCCAGTAGGCGTACAGGGCGAAGTGGGGAAGGGACCCAGTACTTC
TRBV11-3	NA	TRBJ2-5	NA	CASSLRWGGEETQYF	TGTGCCAGCAGCTTACGGTGGGGGGGCGAAGAGACCCAGTACTTC
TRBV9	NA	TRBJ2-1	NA	CASSSMTSSNEQFF	TGTGCCAGCAGCTCGATGACTAGTAGCAATGAGCAGTTCTTC
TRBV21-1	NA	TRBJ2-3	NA	CASSKWEGAPSDTQYF	TGTGCCAGCAGCAAATGGGAGGGGGCTCCCTCAGATACGCAGTATTTT
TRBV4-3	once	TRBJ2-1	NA	CASSQERSSPGEQFF	TGCGCCAGCAGCCAAGAAAGGAGTAGCCCTGGTGAGCAGTTCTTC